This T cell receptor (beta chain) was observed in a study of siplizumab effects on memory and regulatory T cells. Approximately 100,000 TCR templates per sample were sequenced. Generated by immunoSEQ multiplex PCR, the TCRdb table keeps only in-frame clones and is missing some. Found here are some 63,000 clones, roughly 96% of them singletons; the top ten hold approximately 0.1%. CDR1 and CDR2 (germline): SGHAT, FQNNGV. V lost 3 bases and J 5 bases, leaving 5 bases between the germline ends. The CDR3 is made up of 11 amino acids. The specimen sequenced was naive CD8+ T cells sorted from blood. The chain uses TRBV11-2 and TRBJ2-7; D gene uncertain. The clonotype was recovered from a human donor in good health. The CDR3 protein is CASSFTHEQYF. Here the CDR3 DNA reads TGTGCCAGCAGCTTTACCCACGAGCAGTACTTC.